A single sample gave rise to the 27 T cell receptor beta chains below, sequenced in a study of T cell clones after liver transplantation. The table came from immunoSEQ multiplex PCR; TCRdb's copy has only in-frame clones and leaves some out. Of tens of thousands of clones listed, roughly 85% are singletons. The starting material was CD4+ T cells from blood, obtained 45 to 46 months after liver transplant. Receptors originate from a human patient who received a liver transplant. A share of the T cells may be of graft donor origin.

This clone was counted once. The chain uses TRBV28 and TRBJ1-5, with D tentatively TRBD1 (5 bases). The germline gives CDR1 MDHEN, CDR2 SYDVKM. This CDR3 is 14 amino acids long. Deletions cut 3 bases from V and 7 bases from J, with 13 bases between. The CDR3 region is CASSFGTARQPQHF. CDR3 DNA: TGTGCCAGCAGTTTTGGGACGGCTAGGCAGCCCCAGCATTTT.

The chain recombines TRBV2 with TRBJ1-4, with 7 bases fitting TRBD1. Germline assignment: CDR1 SNHLY and CDR2 FYNNEI. Trimming at V came to 2 bases and at J to 8 bases, leaving 11 bases not matched to a gene. This CDR3 is 16 amino acids long. CDR3 residues: CASSETYRGTWEKLFF. The CDR3 DNA is TGTGCCAGCAGTGAAACCTACAGGGGAACGTGGGAAAAACTGTTTTTT.

The chain combines TRBV9 with TRBJ2-1; D gene ambiguous. The CDR3 loop spans 13 amino acids. Germline V CDR1 and CDR2: SGDLS, YYNGEE. Trimming left V 0 bases short and J 8 bases short, with 9 bases between. In DNA form, the CDR3 reads TGTGCCAGCAGCGTAGGTCTTCTCCATGAGCAGTTCTTC. It codes for CASSVGLLHEQFF.

In its sample, this clone was seen a few times. J is TRBJ1-1 and V is TRBV6-5; perhaps TRBD1 as D (6 bases). Germline V gene sequence: CDR1 MNHEY, CDR2 SVGAGI. The CDR3 is made up of 13 amino acids. V lost 10 bases and J 5 bases, leaving 17 bases between the germline ends. The chain's CDR3 is CATNPTGRTEAFF. The CDR3 DNA reads as TGTGCCACCAACCCAACAGGGAGGACTGAAGCTTTCTTT.

The chain employs TRBV6-1 and TRBJ1-2; 9 nucleotides match TRBD1. CDR3 size: 15 residues. From germline, CDR1 is MNHNS and CDR2 SASEGT. V gave up 5 bases and J gave up 3 bases; unmatched junction bases: 7. The CDR3 here is CASSFRDRVYYGYTF. The CDR3 DNA is TGTGCCAGCAGTTTCCGGGACAGGGTGTACTATGGCTACACCTTC.

Only one count was recorded for this clone. The CDR3 DNA sequence: TGTGCCAGCAGATTGGGTAGCCCCACAGATACGCAGTATTTT. Encoded protein: CASRLGSPTDTQYF. The J gene is TRBJ2-3, the V gene TRBV7-9; D call uncertain. The V and J ends lost 6 bases and 2 bases respectively, with 12 bases between them. Looked up from germline, CDR1 is SEHNR and CDR2 is FQNEAQ (reference sequence). This CDR3 has 14 residues. Supplemented by reference TRBV7-9 and TRBJ2-3, the full variable domain reads DTGVSQNPRHKITKRGQNVTFRCDPISEHNRLYWYRQTLGQGPEFLTYFQNEAQLEKSRLLSDRFSAERPKGSFSTLEIQRTEQGDSAMYLCASRLGSPTDTQYFGPGTRLTVL.

This clone occurred a few times. This sequence joins TRBV30 and TRBJ1-3; 7 positions agree with TRBD1. V shed 3 bases, J shed 4 bases, and the junction held 3 bases outside the gene matches. CDR3 length: 13 residues. From germline, CDR1 is GTSNPN and CDR2 SVGIG (reference sequence). The CDR3 spells CAWRPGGGNTIYF. DNA for the CDR3: TGTGCCTGGAGGCCAGGGGGGGGAAACACCATATATTTT.

CDR3 protein: CASSLGHGAYNEQFF. In DNA form, the CDR3 reads TGTGCCAGCAGTTTAGGGCACGGAGCCTACAATGAGCAGTTCTTC. V usage is TRBV28 and J usage is TRBJ2-1; the D is unclear. With 2 bases removed from V and 2 bases from J, the gap between germline ends came to 10 bases. Germline CDR1 is MDHEN and CDR2 is SYDVKM. The CDR3 is made up of 15 amino acids.

This sequence joins TRBV6-5 and TRBJ1-2, with 10 bases aligning to TRBD1. CDR1 MNHEY and CDR2 SVGAGI come from the germline V gene. Trimming took 2 bases from V and 4 from J; bases not matched to a gene: 4. The CDR3 covers 15 residues. CDR3 amino acids: CASSYRGQGSYGYTF. In nucleotides, the CDR3 is TGTGCCAGCAGTTACCGGGGACAGGGGAGCTATGGCTACACCTTC.

The rearrangement links TRBV6-6 to TRBJ1-2; D ambiguous. Germline CDR1 MNHNY, CDR2 SVGAGI (reference sequence). The V and J ends lost 4 bases and 5 bases respectively, with 20 bases between them. This CDR3 is built from 16 residues. The CDR3 DNA reads as TGTGCCAGCAGTTTCCAAAGTCCGGGGAAGATATATGGCTACACCTTC. Its translation: CASSFQSPGKIYGYTF.

V is TRBV4-3 and J is TRBJ1-4; a weak D match, TRBD1 (5 bases). The CDR3 totals 16 residues. Germline CDR1 reads LGHNA; CDR2 reads YSLEER. The ends were cut back, 0 bases at V and 7 bases at J, with 15 bases in the middle. Written as DNA, the CDR3 is TGCGCCAGCAGCCAAGATCTCCAGGGATATAGTGAAAAACTGTTTTTT. Translating gives CASSQDLQGYSEKLFF.

The rearrangement uses TRBV28 and TRBJ2-5; 7 bases line up with TRBD2. The CDR3 consists of 14 residues. Germline V CDR1 and CDR2: MDHEN, SYDVKM. V gave up 3 bases and J gave up 3 bases; unmatched junction bases: 4. This CDR3 is CASSFPAGEETQYF. The CDR3 DNA follows: TGTGCCAGCAGTTTTCCGGCGGGAGAAGAGACCCAGTACTTC.

The V call is TRBV5-1, the J call TRBJ1-3; maybe TRBD1 (5 bases). CDR3 size: 16 residues. Germline loops: CDR1 SGHRS, CDR2 YFSETQ. V was cut by 0 bases and J by 3 bases, with 13 bases left in between. The CDR3 protein is CASSLAAGFLGNTIYF. The CDR3 coding sequence is TGCGCCAGCAGCTTGGCCGCAGGGTTTCTTGGAAACACCATATATTTT. The whole variable domain, filled in from reference TRBV5-1 and TRBJ1-3, reads KAGVTQTPRYLIKTRGQQVTLSCSPISGHRSVSWYQQTPGQGLQFLFEYFSETQRNKGNFPGRFSGRQFSNSRSEMNVSTLELGDSALYLCASSLAAGFLGNTIYFGEGSWLTVV.

The V gene is TRBV14, the J gene TRBJ2-1; 9 nucleotides agree with TRBD2. J was trimmed by 6 bases and V by 1 base; bases with no gene match: 4. CDR3 length: 15 residues. CDR1 SGHDN and CDR2 FVKESK come from the germline V gene. The CDR3 loop is CASSQVLAGFNEQFF. The CDR3 DNA reads as TGTGCCAGCAGCCAAGTCCTAGCGGGATTCAATGAGCAGTTCTTC.

The chain combines TRBV4-3 with TRBJ2-1, with 8 positions matching TRBD2. The CDR3 is made up of 16 amino acids. J lost 2 bases, V lost 1 base, and 4 bases had no gene match. Germline-derived CDR1 and CDR2 are LGHNA and YSLEER. As DNA, the CDR3 is TGCGCCAGCAGCCAAGGAACTAGCGGAGCCTACAATGAGCAGTTCTTC. It yields the protein CASSQGTSGAYNEQFF.

The rearrangement joins TRBV28 to TRBJ2-7; the D gene is possibly TRBD1 (5 bases). From germline, CDR1 is MDHEN and CDR2 SYDVKM. The V gene lost 5 bases and the J gene lost 6 bases, with 17 bases spanning the gap. This CDR3 comprises 14 residues. CDR3 sequence (DNA): TGTGCCAGCAGTCGGCAAGGGGTGAGTTTCGAGCAGTACTTC. This gives the protein CASSRQGVSFEQYF.

The chain has TRBV10-2 and TRBJ2-2; 9 bases are a match to TRBD2. The V gene end was trimmed by 3 bases and the J gene end by 4 bases; junction bases not matched to a gene: 6. The CDR3 is 16 residues long. Germline lookup yields CDR1 WSHSY and CDR2 SAAADI. CDR3 sequence (DNA): TGCGCCAGCAGTGACTTAGCGGGAGCGGGCACCGGGGAGCTGTTTTTT. Residues: CASSDLAGAGTGELFF.

The genes are TRBV28 and TRBJ2-7; D not resolved. V lost 6 bases, J lost 3 bases, and 9 bases lay in between. Germline CDR1 is MDHEN and CDR2 is SYDVKM. The CDR3 sequence is 12 residues long. CDR3 in amino acids: CASSVQNYEQYF. The CDR3 bases are TGTGCCAGCAGCGTACAGAACTACGAGCAGTACTTC.

The rearrangement links TRBV2 to TRBJ2-7, with 8 bases lining up with TRBD1. The CDR3 has 15 amino acids. CDR1 and CDR2 (germline): SNHLY, FYNNEI. The V and J ends lost 10 bases and 0 bases, in that order; junction bases with no gene match: 11. The CDR3 is CATHPGTGGSYEQYF. Written as DNA, the CDR3 is TGTGCCACCCACCCCGGGACAGGAGGCTCCTACGAGCAGTACTTC.

This clone came up a few times. This chain joins TRBV5-8 and TRBJ1-2; D not resolved. Germline V gives CDR1 SGHTS, CDR2 YDEGEE. The CDR3 totals 13 residues. V shed 2 bases and J shed 8 bases, with 13 bases lying between them. CDR3 in DNA: TGTGCCAGCAGCTTAGAGCAGGCGGGCGGCTACACCTTC. Translating it yields CASSLEQAGGYTF.

This clone was seen only once. The chain is built from TRBV9 and TRBJ2-1, with no clear D. Trimming took off 1 base at V and 5 bases at J, with 10 bases between the two ends. The CDR3 loop spans 14 amino acids. In germline, CDR1 is SGDLS, CDR2 YYNGEE. CDR3 residues: CASSVPPLNNEQFF. CDR3 coding DNA: TGTGCCAGCAGCGTACCCCCCCTAAACAATGAGCAGTTCTTC.

The count of this clone is one. This rearrangement joins TRBV2 to TRBJ1-1; possibly TRBD1 for D (6 bases). The CDR3 totals 14 residues. Looked up from germline, CDR1 is SNHLY and CDR2 is FYNNEI. V lost 5 bases and J 3 bases, leaving 13 bases between the germline ends. CDR3 region: CASSLQGGDTEAFF. The DNA of the CDR3 is TGTGCCAGCAGTCTACAGGGTGGAGACACTGAAGCTTTCTTT.

The chain joins TRBV10-2 to TRBJ2-1; 7 bases map to TRBD1. CDR1 and CDR2 from the germline V gene are WSHSY and SAAADI. The CDR3 spans 15 residues. V shed 2 bases, J shed 5 bases, and the junction held 6 bases outside the gene matches. CDR3 coding DNA: TGCGCCAGCAGTGAGGTAGTAAGGGGGCACAATGAGCAGTTCTTC. Translation: CASSEVVRGHNEQFF.

The J gene is TRBJ2-5, the V gene TRBV7-3, with 9 bases fitting TRBD2. This CDR3 comprises 13 residues. V trimming: 5 bases; J trimming: 5 bases; junction bases outside the gene matches: 3. In germline, CDR1 is SGHTA, CDR2 FQGTGA. CDR3 sequence (DNA): TGTGCCAGCAGCCGGACTAGCGCGGAGACCCAGTACTTC. It encodes CASSRTSAETQYF.

The gene calls are TRBV7-9 and TRBJ2-7; D uncertain. Trimming left V 5 bases short and J 2 bases short, with 16 bases between. The CDR3 spans 15 residues. CDR1 and CDR2 (germline): SEHNR, FQNEAQ (reference sequence). Here the CDR3 reads CASSPPTGPPYEQYF. CDR3 in DNA: TGTGCCAGCAGCCCCCCGACGGGCCCCCCCTACGAGCAGTACTTC.

The chain is built from TRBV5-1 and TRBJ2-7; D perhaps matches TRBD2 (6 bases). The CDR3 consists of 14 residues. V was cut by 5 bases and J by 2 bases, with 14 bases left in between. In germline, CDR1 is SGHRS, CDR2 YFSETQ. The CDR3: CASRPGLQAYEQYF. In DNA, the CDR3 is TGCGCCAGCAGACCGGGACTCCAGGCCTACGAGCAGTACTTC.

The chain uses TRBV27 and TRBJ1-2; TRBD1 agrees at 11 bases. There are 13 residues in the CDR3. The germline V gene encodes CDR1 MNHEY and CDR2 SMNVEV (reference sequence). V gave up 8 bases and J gave up 8 bases; unmatched junction bases: 7. The CDR3 DNA is TGTGCCAGCGCGCTCGGACAGGGGGCAGGCTACACCTTC. This codes for CASALGQGAGYTF.